This T cell receptor beta chain was sequenced in a study of blood T cell repertoires in COVID-19. About the research overall: The United States, Italy and Spain supplied acute and convalescent COVID-19 samples. PBMCs, B-cell-depleted T cells, or T cells were the source of the cDNA or gDNA that made up the material.

The CDR3 is 14 amino acids. V gave up 6 bases and J gave up 1 base; unmatched junction bases: 4. The V gene's germline CDR1 is SGHTA and CDR2 FQGNSA. Per the study methods: Nucleated cell number was recorded as an estimate derived from reference gene primer amplification. The assay was immunoSEQ multiplex PCR, and TCRdb's table has in-frame clones only and misses some. The DNA gave D and trimming, while V, J and clone size come from that table. There are approximately 220,000 clones in the sample; about four fifths occur only once, and roughly 2.4% lies in the top ten. The TCR sequence derives from an older woman with acute or convalescent COVID-19. What was sequenced was peripheral blood. The rearrangement joins TRBV7-2 to TRBJ1-2, with 8 bases lining up with TRBD1. The CDR3 nucleotides are TGTGCCAGCAGACCGACAGGGGTTAACTATGGCTACACCTTC. This gives the protein CASRPTGVNYGYTF.